Following are 4 T cell receptor beta chains from one sample sequenced in a study of blood T cell repertoires in COVID-19. Measured with immunoSEQ multiplex PCR; TCRdb has only the in-frame clones, and not every one. The sample comprises about 300,000 clones, approximately 82% of which are singletons, and 1% to 1.5% rests with the top ten. Sequenced sample: peripheral blood. Receptors originate from a woman aged 45-65 years with acute or convalescent COVID-19.

J is TRBJ1-2 and V is TRBV7-2; no definite D call. The germline CDR1 and CDR2 sequences are SGHTA and FQGNSA. The CDR3 spans 12 residues. V lost 6 bases to trimming and J lost 7 bases, with 12 bases between them. The DNA of the CDR3 is TGTGCCAGCAGTTTCGCCGGGTTTGGCTACACCTTC. Translated, it gives CASSFAGFGYTF.

In its sample, this clone was seen once. Other DNA sequences in the same sample also yield this CDR3. The chain has TRBV5-1 and TRBJ2-5; 11 positions match TRBD1. Germline CDR1 and CDR2: SGHRS and YFSETQ. The junction had 5 bases not matched to a gene; V was cut back by 0 bases and J by 4 bases. The CDR3 has 16 amino acids. CDR3 amino acids: CASSLAGQGAGETQYF. The CDR3, as DNA: TGCGCCAGCAGCTTGGCCGGACAGGGGGCGGGAGAGACCCAGTACTTC.

CDR3 amino acids: CASSPDTGTGHRSPLHF. The DNA of the CDR3 is TGCGCCAGCAGCCCAGATACCGGGACAGGGCATCGGTCACCCCTCCACTTT. This chain links TRBV5-1 with TRBJ1-6; 9 bases are shared with TRBD1. V dropped 4 bases and J dropped 10; count of bases not matched to a gene: 15. Germline CDR1 reads SGHRS; CDR2 reads YFSETQ. CDR3 length: 17 amino acids.

This clone was counted only a few times. This chain links TRBV5-8 with TRBJ1-2, with 9 nucleotides matching TRBD1. CDR1 is SGHTS and CDR2 is YDEGEE in the germline V gene. The ends lost 2 bases at V and 4 bases at J; junction bases unmatched: 6. The CDR3 runs 15 residues. As DNA, the CDR3 is TGTGCCAGCAGCTTCGGGACAGGGATTCGCTATGGCTACACCTTC. Amino acids: CASSFGTGIRYGYTF.